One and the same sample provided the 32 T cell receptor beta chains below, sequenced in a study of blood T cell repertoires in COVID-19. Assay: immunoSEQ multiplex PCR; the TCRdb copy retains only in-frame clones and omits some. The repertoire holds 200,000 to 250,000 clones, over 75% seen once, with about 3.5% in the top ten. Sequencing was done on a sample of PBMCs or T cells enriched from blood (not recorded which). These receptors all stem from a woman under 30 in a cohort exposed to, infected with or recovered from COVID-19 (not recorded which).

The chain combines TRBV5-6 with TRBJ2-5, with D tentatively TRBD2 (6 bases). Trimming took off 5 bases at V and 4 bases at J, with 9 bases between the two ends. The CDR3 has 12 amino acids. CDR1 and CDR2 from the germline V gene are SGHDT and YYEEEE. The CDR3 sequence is CASRWGGETQYF. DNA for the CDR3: TGTGCCAGCAGGTGGGGAGGAGAGACCCAGTACTTC.

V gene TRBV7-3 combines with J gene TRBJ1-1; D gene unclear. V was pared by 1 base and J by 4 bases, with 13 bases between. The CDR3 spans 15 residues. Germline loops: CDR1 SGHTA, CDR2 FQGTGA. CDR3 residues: CASSLNPVSGTEAFF. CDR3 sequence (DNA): TGTGCCAGCAGCTTAAATCCGGTATCGGGCACTGAAGCTTTCTTT.

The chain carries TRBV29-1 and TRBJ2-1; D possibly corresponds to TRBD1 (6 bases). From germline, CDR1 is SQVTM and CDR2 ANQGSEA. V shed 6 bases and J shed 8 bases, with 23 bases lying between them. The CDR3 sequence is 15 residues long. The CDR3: CSVTVTGLTRDEQFF. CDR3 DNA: TGCAGCGTGACAGTGACAGGCCTTACCCGAGATGAGCAGTTCTTC.

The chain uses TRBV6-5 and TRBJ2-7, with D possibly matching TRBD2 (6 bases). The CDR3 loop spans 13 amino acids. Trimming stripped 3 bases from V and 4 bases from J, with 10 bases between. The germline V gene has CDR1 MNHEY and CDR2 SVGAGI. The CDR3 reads CASSYGEVYEQYF. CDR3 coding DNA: TGTGCCAGCAGTTATGGGGAGGTTTACGAGCAGTACTTC.

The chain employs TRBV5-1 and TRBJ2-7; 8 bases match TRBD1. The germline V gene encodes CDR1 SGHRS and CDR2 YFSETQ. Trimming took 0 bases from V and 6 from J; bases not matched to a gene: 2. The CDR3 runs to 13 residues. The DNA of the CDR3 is TGCGCCAGCAGCTTGGGGACAGGGCGCGAGCAGTACTTC. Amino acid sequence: CASSLGTGREQYF. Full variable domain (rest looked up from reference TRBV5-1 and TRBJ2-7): KAGVTQTPRYLIKTRGQQVTLSCSPISGHRSVSWYQQTPGQGLQFLFEYFSETQRNKGNFPGRFSGRQFSNSRSEMNVSTLELGDSALYLCASSLGTGREQYFGPGTRLTVT.

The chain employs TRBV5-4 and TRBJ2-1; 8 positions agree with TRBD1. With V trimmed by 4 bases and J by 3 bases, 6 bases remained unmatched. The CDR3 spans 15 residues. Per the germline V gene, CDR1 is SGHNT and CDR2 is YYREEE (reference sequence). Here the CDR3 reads CASSPRTGIYNEQFF. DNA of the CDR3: TGTGCCAGCAGCCCTCGGACAGGGATCTACAATGAGCAGTTCTTC.

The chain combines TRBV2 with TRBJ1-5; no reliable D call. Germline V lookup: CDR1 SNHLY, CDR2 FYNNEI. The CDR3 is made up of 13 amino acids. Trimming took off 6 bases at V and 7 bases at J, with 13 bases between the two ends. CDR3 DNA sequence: TGTGCCAGCAGAATTTGGACGGGGCAGCCCCAGCATTTT. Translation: CASRIWTGQPQHF.

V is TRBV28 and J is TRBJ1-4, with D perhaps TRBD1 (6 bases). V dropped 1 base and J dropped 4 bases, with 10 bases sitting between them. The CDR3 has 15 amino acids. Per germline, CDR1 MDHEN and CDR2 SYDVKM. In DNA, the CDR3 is TGTGCCAGCAGTTTATTGGGGGCGGGTAATGAAAAACTGTTTTTT. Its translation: CASSLLGAGNEKLFF.

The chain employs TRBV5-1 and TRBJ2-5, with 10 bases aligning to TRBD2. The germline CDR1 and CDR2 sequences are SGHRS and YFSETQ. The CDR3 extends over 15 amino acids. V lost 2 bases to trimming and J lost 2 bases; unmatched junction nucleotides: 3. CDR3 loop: CASSFLAGDQETQYF. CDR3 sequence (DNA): TGCGCCAGCAGCTTTCTAGCGGGGGATCAAGAGACCCAGTACTTC.

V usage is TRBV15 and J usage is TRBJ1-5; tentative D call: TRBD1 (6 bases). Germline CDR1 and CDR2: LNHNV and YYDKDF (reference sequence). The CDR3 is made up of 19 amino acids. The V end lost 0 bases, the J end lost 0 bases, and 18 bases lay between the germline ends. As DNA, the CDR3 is TGTGCCACCAGCAGAGATTCAGGGGCAGAGGGTTATAGCAATCAGCCCCAGCATTTT. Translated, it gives CATSRDSGAEGYSNQPQHF.

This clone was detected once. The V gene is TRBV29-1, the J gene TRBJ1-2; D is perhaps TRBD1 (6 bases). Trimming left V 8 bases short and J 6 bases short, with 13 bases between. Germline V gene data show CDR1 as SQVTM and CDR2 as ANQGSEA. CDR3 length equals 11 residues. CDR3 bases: TGCAGCTCCCGGAACAGGGATGGCTACACCTTC. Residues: CSSRNRDGYTF.

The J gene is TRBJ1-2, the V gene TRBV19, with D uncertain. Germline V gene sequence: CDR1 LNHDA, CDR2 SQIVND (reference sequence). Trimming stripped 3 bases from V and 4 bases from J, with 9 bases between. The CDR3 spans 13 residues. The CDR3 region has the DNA TGTGCCAGTAGTATTCGAACAGTCTATGGCTACACCTTC. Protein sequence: CASSIRTVYGYTF. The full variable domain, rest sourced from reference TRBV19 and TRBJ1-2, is DGGITQSPKYLFRKEGQNVTLSCEQNLNHDAMYWYRQDPGQGLRLIYYSQIVNDFQKGDIAEGYSVSREKKESFPLTVTSAQKNPTAFYLCASSIRTVYGYTFGSGTRLTVV.

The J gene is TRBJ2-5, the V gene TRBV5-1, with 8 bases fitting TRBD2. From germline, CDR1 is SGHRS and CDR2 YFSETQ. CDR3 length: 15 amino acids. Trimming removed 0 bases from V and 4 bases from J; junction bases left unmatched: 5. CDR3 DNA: TGCGCCAGCAGCTTGGTCGGGGGGGCCGGAGAGACCCAGTACTTC. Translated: CASSLVGGAGETQYF.

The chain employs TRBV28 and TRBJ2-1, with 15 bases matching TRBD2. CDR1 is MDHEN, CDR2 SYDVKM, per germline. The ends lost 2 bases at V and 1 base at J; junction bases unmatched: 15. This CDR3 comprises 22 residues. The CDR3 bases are TGTGCCAGCAGTTTAAGGCCCGGACTAGCGGGAGGGCCTAAGAATTCCTACAATGAGCAGTTCTTC. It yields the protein CASSLRPGLAGGPKNSYNEQFF.

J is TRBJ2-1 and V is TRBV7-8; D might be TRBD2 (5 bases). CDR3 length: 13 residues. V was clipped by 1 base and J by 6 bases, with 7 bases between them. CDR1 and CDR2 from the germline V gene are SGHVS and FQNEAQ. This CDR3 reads CASSLGTGNEQFF. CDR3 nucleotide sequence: TGTGCCAGCAGCTTAGGGACTGGCAATGAGCAGTTCTTC.

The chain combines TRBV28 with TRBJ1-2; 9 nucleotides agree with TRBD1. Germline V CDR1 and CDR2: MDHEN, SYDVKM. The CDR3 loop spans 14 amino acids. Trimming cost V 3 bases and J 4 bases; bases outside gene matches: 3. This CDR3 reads CASSLGQGFYGYTF. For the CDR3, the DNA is TGTGCCAGCAGTTTGGGACAGGGCTTCTATGGCTACACCTTC.

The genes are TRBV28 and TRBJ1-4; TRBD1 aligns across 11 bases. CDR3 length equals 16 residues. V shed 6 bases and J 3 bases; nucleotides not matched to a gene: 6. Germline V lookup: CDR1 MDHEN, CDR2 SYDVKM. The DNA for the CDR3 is TGTGCCAGCAGGTCGGACAGGGGGCTCGCTAATGAAAAACTGTTTTTT. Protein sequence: CASRSDRGLANEKLFF.

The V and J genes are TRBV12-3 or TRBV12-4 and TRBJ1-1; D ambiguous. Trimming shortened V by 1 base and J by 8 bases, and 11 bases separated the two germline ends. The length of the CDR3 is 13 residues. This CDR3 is CASSLVRRGEAFF. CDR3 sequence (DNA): TGTGCCAGCAGTTTAGTGAGGAGAGGGGAAGCTTTCTTT.

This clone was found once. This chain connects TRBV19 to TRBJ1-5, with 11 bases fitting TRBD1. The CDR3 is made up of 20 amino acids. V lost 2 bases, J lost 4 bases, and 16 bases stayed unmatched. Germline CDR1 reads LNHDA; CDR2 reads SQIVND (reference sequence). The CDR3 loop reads CASSISRPAGQGVANQPQHF. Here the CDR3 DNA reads TGTGCCAGTAGTATATCCAGGCCCGCGGGACAGGGGGTCGCGAATCAGCCCCAGCATTTT.

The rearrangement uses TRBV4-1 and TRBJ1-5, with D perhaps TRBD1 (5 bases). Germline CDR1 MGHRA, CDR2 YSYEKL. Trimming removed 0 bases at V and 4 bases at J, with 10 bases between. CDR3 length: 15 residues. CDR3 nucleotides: TGCGCCAGCAGCCAAGAATCAGGGAGGAATCAGCCCCAGCATTTT. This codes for CASSQESGRNQPQHF.

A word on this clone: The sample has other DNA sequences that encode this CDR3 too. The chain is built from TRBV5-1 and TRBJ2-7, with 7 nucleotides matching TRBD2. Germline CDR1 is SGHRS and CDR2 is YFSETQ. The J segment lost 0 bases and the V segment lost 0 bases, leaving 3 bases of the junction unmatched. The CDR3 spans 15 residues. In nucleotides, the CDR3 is TGCGCCAGCAGCTTGGGCCTAGCGGTCTCCTACGAGCAGTACTTC. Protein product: CASSLGLAVSYEQYF.

The CDR3 sequence: CASSPGTGGGIKVHNEQFF. The CDR3 coding sequence is TGTGCCAGCAGCCCTGGGACAGGTGGAGGGATTAAAGTACACAATGAGCAGTTCTTC. V usage is TRBV7-9 and J usage is TRBJ2-1; 8 positions agree with TRBD1. This CDR3 is built from 19 residues. Germline-derived CDR1 and CDR2 are SEHNR and FQNEAQ (reference sequence). Trimming cost V 5 bases and J 5 bases; bases outside gene matches: 20.

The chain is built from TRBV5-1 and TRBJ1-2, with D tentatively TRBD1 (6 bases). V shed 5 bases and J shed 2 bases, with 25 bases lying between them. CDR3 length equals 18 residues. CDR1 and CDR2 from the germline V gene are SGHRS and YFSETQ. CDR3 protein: CASRWATGRGFENYGYTF. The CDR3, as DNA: TGCGCCAGCAGATGGGCTACAGGGAGGGGATTCGAAAACTATGGCTACACCTTC. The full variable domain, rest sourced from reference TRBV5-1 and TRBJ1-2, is KAGVTQTPRYLIKTRGQQVTLSCSPISGHRSVSWYQQTPGQGLQFLFEYFSETQRNKGNFPGRFSGRQFSNSRSEMNVSTLELGDSALYLCASRWATGRGFENYGYTFGSGTRLTVV.

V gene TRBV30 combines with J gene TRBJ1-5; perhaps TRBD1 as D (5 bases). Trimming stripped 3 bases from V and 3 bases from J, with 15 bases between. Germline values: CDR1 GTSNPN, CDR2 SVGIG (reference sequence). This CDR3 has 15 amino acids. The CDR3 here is CAWSPIDSLNQPQHF. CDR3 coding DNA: TGTGCCTGGAGCCCCATAGACAGTCTCAATCAGCCCCAGCATTTT.

CDR3: CASSPTDVGKEKLFF. The CDR3 DNA is TGTGCCAGCAGCCCGACAGACGTTGGGAAGGAAAAACTGTTTTTT. The chain recombines TRBV7-9 with TRBJ1-4; weak D call: TRBD1 (5 bases). Germline-derived CDR1 and CDR2 are SEHNR and FQNEAQ (reference sequence). This CDR3 is built from 15 residues. Trimming took 5 bases from V and 8 from J, leaving 18 bases between them.

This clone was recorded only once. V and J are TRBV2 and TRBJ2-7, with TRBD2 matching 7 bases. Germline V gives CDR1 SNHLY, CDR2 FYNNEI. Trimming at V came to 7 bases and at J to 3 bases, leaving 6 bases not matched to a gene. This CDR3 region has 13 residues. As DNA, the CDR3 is TGTGCCAGCAATCCACCGGGAGGCTACGAGCAGTACTTC. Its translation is CASNPPGGYEQYF. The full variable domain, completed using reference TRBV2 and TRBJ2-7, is EPEVTQTPSHQVTQMGQEVILRCVPISNHLYFYWYRQILGQKVEFLVSFYNNEISEKSEIFDDQFSVERPDGSNFTLKIRSTKLEDSAMYFCASNPPGGYEQYFGPGTRLTVT.

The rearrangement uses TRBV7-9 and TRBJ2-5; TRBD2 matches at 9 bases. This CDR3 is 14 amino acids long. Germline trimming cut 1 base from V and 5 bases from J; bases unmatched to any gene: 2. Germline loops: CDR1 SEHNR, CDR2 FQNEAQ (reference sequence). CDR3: CASSLGTSVETQYF. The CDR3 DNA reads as TGTGCCAGCAGCTTAGGGACTAGCGTCGAGACCCAGTACTTC.

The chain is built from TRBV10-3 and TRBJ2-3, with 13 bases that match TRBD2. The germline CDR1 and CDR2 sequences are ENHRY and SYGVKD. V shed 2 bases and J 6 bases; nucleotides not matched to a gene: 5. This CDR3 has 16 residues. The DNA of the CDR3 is TGTGCCATCAGTGAGCAACTAGCGGGGGGGGTTGATACGCAGTATTTT. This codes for CAISEQLAGGVDTQYF.

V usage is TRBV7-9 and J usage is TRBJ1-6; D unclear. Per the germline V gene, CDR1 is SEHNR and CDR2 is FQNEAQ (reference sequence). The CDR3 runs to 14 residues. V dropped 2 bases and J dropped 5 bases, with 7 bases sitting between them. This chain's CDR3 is CASSLNSDNSPLHF. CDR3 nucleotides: TGTGCCAGCAGCTTAAACAGTGATAATTCACCCCTCCACTTT.

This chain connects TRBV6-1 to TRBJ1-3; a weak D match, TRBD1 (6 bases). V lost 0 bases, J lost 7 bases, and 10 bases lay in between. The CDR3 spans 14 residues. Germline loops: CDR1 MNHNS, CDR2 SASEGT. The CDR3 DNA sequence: TGTGCCAGCAGTGAAGCGTACAGGGCCAACACCATATATTTT. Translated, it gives CASSEAYRANTIYF.

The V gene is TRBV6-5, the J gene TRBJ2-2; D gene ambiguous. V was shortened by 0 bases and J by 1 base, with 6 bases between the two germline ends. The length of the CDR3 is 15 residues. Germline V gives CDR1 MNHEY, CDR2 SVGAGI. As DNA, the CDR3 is TGTGCCAGCAGTTACTCGCGCCAGAACACCGGGGAGCTGTTTTTT. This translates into CASSYSRQNTGELFF.

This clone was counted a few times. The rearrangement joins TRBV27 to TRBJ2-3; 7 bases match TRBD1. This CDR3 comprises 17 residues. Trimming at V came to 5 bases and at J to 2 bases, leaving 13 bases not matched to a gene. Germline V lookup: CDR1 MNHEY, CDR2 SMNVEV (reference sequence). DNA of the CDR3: TGTGCCAGCAGTCTGATCCGGGACAGCTTATCCACAGATACGCAGTATTTT. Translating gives CASSLIRDSLSTDTQYF.